This is a list of T cell receptor beta chains from one sample in a study of blood T cells in healthy people across ages. TCRdb re-called the 5' RACE reads through MiXCR, storing one row per CDR3 protein. The sample holds roughly 700,000 distinct CDR3 sequences, around 49% seen once. The sequenced material came from blood. These receptors originate from an older woman in good health. Both conserved end residues are part of each CDR3. D genes are given only for firm matches. Where a row states a size, it is once, few, many or the class of an expanded clone; other rows omit it.

V gene	D gene	CDR3 length	J gene	clone size	CDR3 DNA	CDR3 protein
TRBV27	TRBD1	15	TRBJ2-1	.	TGTGCCAGCAGTTCCCCACAGGGGGTCGGTAATGAGCAGTTCTTC	CASSSPQGVGNEQFF
TRBV14	TRBD2	15	TRBJ2-1	few	TGTGCCAGCAGCCCAGGACTAGCGGGAGTGGGTGAGCAGTTCTTC	CASSPGLAGVGEQFF
TRBV27	TRBD2	15	TRBJ2-7	.	TGTGCCAGCAGTTCCAGGGCTAGCGGATCCTACGAGCAGTACTTC	CASSSRASGSYEQYF
TRBV6-2/TRBV6-3	TRBD2	15	TRBJ2-3	.	TGTGCCAGCAGTTCGATAGCGGGAGGGGCGGATACGCAGTATTTT	CASSSIAGGADTQYF
TRBV27	.	13	TRBJ2-5	.	TGTGCCAGCACCACAGGACGGAGAGAGACCCAGTACTTC	CASTTGRRETQYF
TRBV9	.	14	TRBJ2-1	.	TGTGCCAGCAGCACGGGACTTCCAAACAATGAGCAGTTCTTC	CASSTGLPNNEQFF
TRBV11-2	.	16	TRBJ2-2	.	TGTGCCAGCAGCCGAAGGGGGAGTTCGGACACCGGGGAGCTGTTTTTT	CASSRRGSSDTGELFF
TRBV24-1	.	14	TRBJ2-5	once	TGTGCCACCAGTGAGGCTGGGAAGATCTCGACCCAGTACTTC	CATSEAGKISTQYF
TRBV7-9	.	16	TRBJ1-5	.	TGTGCCAGCAGCCCCCCAGGGGCTGGGAGCAATCAGCCCCAGCATTTT	CASSPPGAGSNQPQHF
TRBV7-2	.	13	TRBJ2-7	.	TGTGCCAGCCGGGCGGACAGCTCCTACGAGCAGTACTTC	CASRADSSYEQYF
TRBV29-1	.	12	TRBJ2-1	few	TGCAGCGGTGGGGGCGGGTCCGGTGAGCAGTTCTTC	CSGGGGSGEQFF
TRBV11-1	.	15	TRBJ2-1	once	TGTGCCAGCAGCCGCGGGGGCCGCTCCCACAATGAGCAGTTCTTC	CASSRGGRSHNEQFF
TRBV7-9	.	13	TRBJ1-1	.	TGTGCCAGCGTCTCCAGCCGACGGGCTGAAGCTTTCTTT	CASVSSRRAEAFF
TRBV5-1	TRBD2	14	TRBJ2-7	.	TGCGCCAGCAGCGGTAATGGGGGGGGCTACGAGCAGTACTTC	CASSGNGGGYEQYF
TRBV7-3	TRBD2	14	TRBJ2-1	.	TGTGCCAGCAGCAGGGGGACTAGCGGCAATGAGCAGTTCTTC	CASSRGTSGNEQFF
TRBV20-1	TRBD1	16	TRBJ1-2	.	TGCAGTGCCCACCAGATGGGGAGACAGGGAAGCTATGGCTACACCTTC	CSAHQMGRQGSYGYTF
TRBV29-1	.	15	TRBJ2-2	.	TGCAGCGCGCCAGGGGGAAGCGGGATCACCGGGGAGCTGTTTTTT	CSAPGGSGITGELFF
TRBV12-3/TRBV12-4	.	13	TRBJ1-2	.	TGTGCCAGCAGTTATTTCGATAGGGATGGCTACACCTTC	CASSYFDRDGYTF
TRBV7-2	.	15	TRBJ2-3	many	TGTGCCAGCAGCTTAGTGGGGGGCCCCACAGATACGCAGTATTTT	CASSLVGGPTDTQYF
TRBV7-9	TRBD2	15	TRBJ2-2	few	TGTGCCAGCAGCCTGGGGGGGGTGAACACCGGGGAGCTGTTTTTT	CASSLGGVNTGELFF
TRBV20-1	.	16	TRBJ2-6	.	TGCAGTGCTTCCGGGACACTCAGCGCTGGGGCCAACGTCCTGACTTTC	CSASGTLSAGANVLTF
TRBV6-6	TRBD1	14	TRBJ1-2	.	TGTGCCAGCAGTGACTGGACAGGAGACTATGGCTACACCTTC	CASSDWTGDYGYTF
TRBV20-1	TRBD2	15	TRBJ2-1	.	TGCAGTGCTAGGAGGCGGGAGGGCCGGTCGAATGAGCAGTTCTTC	CSARRREGRSNEQFF
TRBV7-2	TRBD1	15	TRBJ2-5	many	TGTGCCAGCAGCCAGCAGGGACAGGCTCAAGAGACCCAGTACTTC	CASSQQGQAQETQYF
TRBV29-1	TRBD1	13	TRBJ1-1	many	TGCAGCGGACAGGGGGCGACCCGGGGGCAAGCTTTCTTT	CSGQGATRGQAFF